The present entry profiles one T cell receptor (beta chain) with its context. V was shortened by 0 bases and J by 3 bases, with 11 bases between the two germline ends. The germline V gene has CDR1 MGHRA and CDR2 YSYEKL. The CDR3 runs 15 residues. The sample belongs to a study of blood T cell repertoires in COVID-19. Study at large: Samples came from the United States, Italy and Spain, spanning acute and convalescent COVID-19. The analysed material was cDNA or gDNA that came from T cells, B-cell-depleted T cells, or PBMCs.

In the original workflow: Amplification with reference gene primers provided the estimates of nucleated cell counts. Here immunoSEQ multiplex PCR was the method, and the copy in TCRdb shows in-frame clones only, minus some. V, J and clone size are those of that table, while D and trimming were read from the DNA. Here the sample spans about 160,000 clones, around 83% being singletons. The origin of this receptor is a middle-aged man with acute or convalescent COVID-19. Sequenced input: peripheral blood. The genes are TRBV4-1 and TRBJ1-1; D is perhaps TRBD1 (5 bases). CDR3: CASSQDRGVDTEAFF. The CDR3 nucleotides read TGCGCCAGCAGCCAAGATAGGGGCGTAGACACTGAAGCTTTCTTT.